This paragraph reports one TCR beta chain. Its antigen is not identified. The sample originates from a study of shared clonotypes between healthy human individuals. The sorted-subset replicate PCRs were given around 190 ng DNA, which is tens of thousands of T cell genomes. Data came from immunoSEQ multiplex PCR; TCRdb stores just in-frame clones and leaves some out. The data contain hundreds of thousands of clones, around 87% of them singletons. Study-wide points: Expectations were that clonotype sharing among donors would be affected by sequencing depth.

CDR1 SGHDT and CDR2 YYEEEE come from the germline V gene. V lost 3 bases to trimming and J lost 6 bases, with 19 bases between them. The CDR3 covers 15 residues. The gene calls are TRBV5-6 and TRBJ2-7; no definite D call. Sequencing used memory CD8+ T cells sorted from blood. The subset is: CD45RO+ cells pooled with CCR7-negative TemRA cells. This TCR derives from a man younger than 30 in good health. DNA for the CDR3: TGTGCCAGCAGCTACTTAACCGGGTCCTCTTCCGAGCAGTACTTC. As protein: CASSYLTGSSSEQYF. The entire variable domain, with the rest obtained from reference TRBV5-6 and TRBJ2-7, is as follows: DAGVTQSPTHLIKTRGQQVTLRCSPKSGHDTVSWYQQALGQGPQFIFQYYEEEERQRGNFPDRFSGHQFPNYSSELNVNALLLGDSALYLCASSYLTGSSSEQYFGPGTRLTVT.